This T cell receptor (beta chain) stems from a study of blood T cell repertoires in COVID-19. Study at large: Acute and convalescent COVID-19 specimens originated in the United States, Italy and Spain.

Participants reported their clinical history, and cohort assignment relied on those reports. The CDR3 has 15 residues. Germline lookup yields CDR1 KGHSH and CDR2 LQKENI. Trimming shortened V by 3 bases and J by 3 bases, and 11 bases separated the two germline ends. In the source study's methods: How many nucleated cells were present was estimated from reference gene primer amplification. Data came from immunoSEQ multiplex PCR; TCRdb stores just in-frame clones and leaves some out. The V and J calls and the clone size are those of that table, but D and trimming were determined from the DNA. This sample carries about 150,000 clones, just under 85% of them seen once, and the ten largest clones take around 6.2%.

The sequence derives from a woman between 40 and 50 years old who had recovered from COVID-19. Sequencing was carried out using PBMCs or T cells enriched from blood (not recorded which). The chain is built from TRBV18 and TRBJ2-2; tentatively, D is TRBD2 (5 bases). The CDR3 reads CASSPSASDTGELFF. As DNA, the CDR3 is TGTGCCAGCTCACCTAGCGCCAGCGACACCGGGGAGCTGTTTTTT.